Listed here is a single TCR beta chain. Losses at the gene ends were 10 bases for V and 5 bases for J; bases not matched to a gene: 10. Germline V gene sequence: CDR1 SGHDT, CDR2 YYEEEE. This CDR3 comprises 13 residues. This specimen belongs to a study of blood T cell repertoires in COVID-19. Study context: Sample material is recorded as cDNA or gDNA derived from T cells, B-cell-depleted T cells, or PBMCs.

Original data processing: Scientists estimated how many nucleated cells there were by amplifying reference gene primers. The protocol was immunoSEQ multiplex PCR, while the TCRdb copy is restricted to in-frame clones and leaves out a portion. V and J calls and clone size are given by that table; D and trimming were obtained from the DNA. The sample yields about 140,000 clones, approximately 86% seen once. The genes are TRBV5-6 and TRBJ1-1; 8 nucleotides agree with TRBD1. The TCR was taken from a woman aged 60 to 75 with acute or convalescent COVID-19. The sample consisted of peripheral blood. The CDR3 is CASSGQVGTEAFF. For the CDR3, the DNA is TGTGCCTCTTCGGGACAGGTGGGGACTGAAGCTTTCTTT.